This TCR beta chain was captured by sequencing in a study of blood T cells in healthy people across ages. Donors gave roughly 10 milliliters of peripheral blood apiece. The V and J ends lost 2 bases and 1 base respectively, with 12 bases between them. The germline V gene has CDR1 SGHTA and CDR2 FQGNSA. This CDR3 comprises 15 residues. Together with a sample-barcoded 5' primer, a J-beta primer mix was included in a second PCR lasting about 6 to 11 cycles. The authors tagged each cDNA molecule using a template-switch adaptor with 12 random nucleotides. TCRdb used MiXCR to reprocess the 5' RACE reads, holding one entry per CDR3 protein. The repertoire holds 650,000 to 800,000 distinct CDR3 sequences, roughly half seen once, with about 13% in the top ten.

Material for sequencing was blood. V and J are TRBV7-2 and TRBJ2-7; D possibly corresponds to TRBD1 (5 bases). This TCR was sampled from a woman of 80 years or more in good health. The CDR3 DNA is TGTGCCAGCAGCTTATTCTCCAGGGCTTCCTACGAGCAGTACTTC. Amino acid sequence: CASSLFSRASYEQYF.